These T cell receptor beta chains were read from a single sample in a study of T cells expressing NK-cell markers. After re-calling the 5' RACE reads, TCRdb lists one entry per CDR3 protein, DNA absent. The sample holds 300,000 to 500,000 distinct CDR3 sequences. Material: blood T cells: a sorted CD56 or NKG2C T cell subset, CD4+ or CD8+ T cells, or bulk PBMC T cells (not recorded which). The source of these receptors is a woman aged 45-65 years in good health. Each CDR3 is given with its conserved first and last residue.

J gene: TRBJ2-5
V gene: TRBV20-1
CDR3 protein: CSALGVFGTQYF

J gene: TRBJ2-1
V gene: TRBV18
CDR3 protein: CASSPGFSAYNEQFF

J gene: TRBJ1-1
V gene: TRBV12-3/TRBV12-4
CDR3 protein: CASSRLWNTEAFF

J gene: TRBJ2-3
V gene: TRBV5-5
CDR3 protein: CASSFPKGGGISTDTQYF

J gene: TRBJ2-3
V gene: TRBV29-1
CDR3 protein: CSVEKGQGADTQYF

J gene: TRBJ2-1
V gene: TRBV24-1
CDR3 protein: CAIPGQGDNEQFF

J gene: TRBJ1-1
V gene: TRBV6-5
CDR3 protein: CASSASQGGITEAFF

J gene: TRBJ2-5
V gene: TRBV29-1
CDR3 protein: CSVEVTVQETQYF

J gene: TRBJ2-1
V gene: TRBV6-1
CDR3 protein: CASSGLPGQGNNEQFF

J gene: TRBJ2-3
V gene: TRBV20-1
CDR3 protein: CSARVAGLAGVTQYF

J gene: TRBJ2-1
V gene: TRBV10-3
CDR3 protein: CAISELAGDEQFF

J gene: TRBJ2-1
V gene: TRBV20-1
CDR3 protein: CSAVERSPFYNEQFF

J gene: TRBJ2-3
V gene: TRBV10-3
CDR3 protein: CAMRGSSTDTQYF

J gene: TRBJ2-1
V gene: TRBV5-4
CDR3 protein: CASTAHDNEQFF

J gene: TRBJ2-2
V gene: TRBV6-4
CDR3 protein: CASSSQGWTGELFF

J gene: TRBJ1-3
V gene: TRBV5-1
CDR3 protein: CASSDGTATWNTIYF

J gene: TRBJ2-7
V gene: TRBV27
CDR3 protein: CASMGTYEQYF